The clone carrying this T cell receptor (beta chain) is classed as medium-sized. Antigen specificity is unknown. Time point described: cycle 4 day 1 (C4D1), after less than seven weeks of nivolumab. Exposure to brentuximab vedotin varied, and each patient had relapsed following autologous stem cell transplantation. The V end was cut by 3 bases, the J end by 7 bases, with 16 bases between. The CDR3 is 15 amino acids. The germline gives CDR1 SNHLY, CDR2 FYNNEI. The entry originates in a study of PD-1 blockade in classical Hodgkin lymphoma. Study-level results: TCR diversity rose significantly by C4D1 in CD4+ but not CD8+ cells.

This table comes from immunoSEQ multiplex PCR, and its TCRdb copy is limited to in-frame clones, with some not included. The table records some 86,000 clones, approximately 90% of them present only once. This TCR was recovered from a human donor with classical Hodgkin lymphoma. The input for sequencing was peripheral blood mononuclear cells (PBMCs), taken before the fourth cycle of nivolumab. This chain links TRBV2 with TRBJ2-1, with TRBD1 as a possible D gene (5 bases). In DNA, the CDR3 is TGTGCCAGCAGTGATGCGACAGTCCTCCCGAATGAGCAGTTCTTC. As protein: CASSDATVLPNEQFF.